This is a list of T cell receptor beta chains from one sample in a study of T cell responses to AZD1222 COVID-19 vaccine. Repertoires were generated with immunoSEQ multiplex PCR, while TCRdb's copy carries only in-frame clones and drops some. The data hold 130,000 to 150,000 clones, with roughly 89% observed a single time. The material sequenced was peripheral blood, taken on day 0 of AZD1222 vaccination. All receptors come from an adult in good health. The CDR3 runs from the conserved cysteine through the conserved F or W. A D gene is named only where the DNA matches it firmly. Where a row states a size, it is once, few, many or the class of an expanded clone; other rows omit it.

>TRBJ2-5|TRBV7-8|TRBD2|-
TGTGCCAGCAGCTTCAGCGGGGAGCGTGGGACCCAGTACTTC
CASSFSGERGTQYF
>TRBJ2-3|TRBV6-5|-|-
TGTGCCAGCACATCTCCCTTCACAGATACGCAGTATTTT
CASTSPFTDTQYF
>TRBJ2-1|TRBV4-3|-|-
TGCGCCAGCAGCCAAGGGGGAGCCAATGAGCAGTTCTTC
CASSQGGANEQFF
>TRBJ2-7|TRBV5-1|TRBD1|-
TGCGCCAGCAGCCGAGACAGGGGCGACGAGCAGTACTTC
CASSRDRGDEQYF
>TRBJ1-1|TRBV7-9|-|-
TGTGCCAGCGGGGCCACTGAAGCTTTCTTT
CASGATEAFF
>TRBJ1-5|TRBV10-2|TRBD1|once
TGCGCCAGCAGTGAATCAGGGGGAAATCAGCCCCAGCATTTT
CASSESGGNQPQHF
>TRBJ1-5|TRBV30|-|-
TGTGCCTGGAGGGTTCAGCCCCAGCATTTT
CAWRVQPQHF
>TRBJ2-1|TRBV19|-|-
TGTGCCAGTAGTATCGGGACACTATACAATGAGCAGTTCTTC
CASSIGTLYNEQFF
>TRBJ2-2|TRBV7-2|TRBD1|once
TGTGCCAGCAGCTTAGCGAGAACAGGGGGCACCGGGGAGCTGTTTTTT
CASSLARTGGTGELFF
>TRBJ1-2|TRBV2|TRBD1|-
TGTGCCAGCAGCGTCGCAACAGGGGGAAGCTATGGCTACACCTTC
CASSVATGGSYGYTF
>TRBJ1-6|TRBV7-2|TRBD1|-
TGTGCCAGCAGCTCCAGGGGGCTTTATAATTCACCCCTCCACTTT
CASSSRGLYNSPLHF
>TRBJ1-2|TRBV4-2|-|-
TGTGCCAGCAGCCACCCGAAGGGCTACACCTTC
CASSHPKGYTF
>TRBJ2-3|TRBV19|TRBD1|-
TGTGCCAGTAGTACCTTTGACAGGGGTAGCACAGATACGCAGTATTTT
CASSTFDRGSTDTQYF
>TRBJ2-1|TRBV6-5|-|-
TGTGCCAGCACCCCCATCTGGGGCAGGGAAGACGAGCAGTTCTTC
CASTPIWGREDEQFF
>TRBJ2-1|TRBV7-2|-|-
TGTGCCAGCAGTGGGGTAGTTTGGAACAATGAGCAGTTCTTC
CASSGVVWNNEQFF
>TRBJ1-1|TRBV4-1|-|-
TGCGCCAGCAGCCAAGATCGATCAGGGCCCACTGAAGCTTTCTTT
CASSQDRSGPTEAFF
>TRBJ2-1|TRBV10-3|TRBD2|once
TGTGCCATCAGTGAAAACCGGCGTCCTAGCGGGAGGGCCATAAATGAGCAGTTCTTC
CAISENRRPSGRAINEQFF
>TRBJ1-5|TRBV6-2/TRBV6-3|-|-
TGTGCCAGCAGTTACGTGGAAACAGGGACTAGGAATCAGCCCCAGCATTTT
CASSYVETGTRNQPQHF
>TRBJ2-3|TRBV4-3|-|-
TGCGCCAGCAGCCAAGATTCTGGCGGAAGCACAGATACGCAGTATTTT
CASSQDSGGSTDTQYF
>TRBJ2-7|TRBV6-2/TRBV6-3|TRBD2|-
TGTGCCAGCAGTCCGCGGGATACTAGCGGTTTCTCCTACGAGCAGTACTTC
CASSPRDTSGFSYEQYF
>TRBJ1-1|TRBV12-3/TRBV12-4|TRBD1|-
TGTGCCAGCAGGGGACAGATTGAAGCTTTCTTT
CASRGQIEAFF
>TRBJ1-2|TRBV11-3|-|-
TGTGCCAGCAGCTTACCGGACTTCTATGGCTACACCTTC
CASSLPDFYGYTF
>TRBJ1-1|TRBV2|-|-
TGTGCCAGCAGTCGGACAGAAATGAACACTGAAGCTTTCTTT
CASSRTEMNTEAFF
>TRBJ2-4|TRBV4-1|-|once
TGCGCCAGCAGCCGGGACGGGGCGCCAGGAGCCAAAAACATTCAGTACTTC
CASSRDGAPGAKNIQYF